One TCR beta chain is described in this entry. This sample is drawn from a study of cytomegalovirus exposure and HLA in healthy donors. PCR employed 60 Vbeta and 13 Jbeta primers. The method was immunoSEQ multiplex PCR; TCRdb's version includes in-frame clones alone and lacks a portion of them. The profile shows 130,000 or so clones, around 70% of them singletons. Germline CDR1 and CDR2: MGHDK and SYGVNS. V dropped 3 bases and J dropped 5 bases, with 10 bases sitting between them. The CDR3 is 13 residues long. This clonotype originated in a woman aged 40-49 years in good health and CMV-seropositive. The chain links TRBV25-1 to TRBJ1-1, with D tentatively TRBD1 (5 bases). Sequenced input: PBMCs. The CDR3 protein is CASSEPGLTEAFF. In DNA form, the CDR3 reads TGTGCCAGCAGTGAGCCAGGGTTGACTGAAGCTTTCTTT. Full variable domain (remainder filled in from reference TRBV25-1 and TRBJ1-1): EADIYQTPRYLVIGTGKKITLECSQTMGHDKMYWYQQDPGMELHLIHYSYGVNSTEKGDLSSESTVSRIRTEHFPLTLESARPSHTSQYLCASSEPGLTEAFFGQGTRLTVV.